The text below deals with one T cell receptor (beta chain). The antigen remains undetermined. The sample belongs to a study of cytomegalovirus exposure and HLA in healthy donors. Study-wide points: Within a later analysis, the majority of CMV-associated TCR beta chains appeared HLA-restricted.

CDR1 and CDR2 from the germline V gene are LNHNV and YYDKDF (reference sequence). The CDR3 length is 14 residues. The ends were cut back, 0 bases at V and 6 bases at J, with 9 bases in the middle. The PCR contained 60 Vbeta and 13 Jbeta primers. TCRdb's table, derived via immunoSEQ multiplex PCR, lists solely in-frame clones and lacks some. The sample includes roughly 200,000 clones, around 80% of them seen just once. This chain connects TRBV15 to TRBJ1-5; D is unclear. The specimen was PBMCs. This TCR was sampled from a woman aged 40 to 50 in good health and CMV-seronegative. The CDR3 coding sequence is TGTGCCACCAGCAGAGATCCCGGTGGTCAGCCCCAGCATTTT. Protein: CATSRDPGGQPQHF. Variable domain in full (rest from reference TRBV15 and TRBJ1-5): DAMVIQNPRYQVTQFGKPVTLSCSQTLNHNVMYWYQQKSSQAPKLLFHYYDKDFNNEADTPDNFQSRRPNTSFCFLDIRSPGLGDTAMYLCATSRDPGGQPQHFGDGTRLSIL.